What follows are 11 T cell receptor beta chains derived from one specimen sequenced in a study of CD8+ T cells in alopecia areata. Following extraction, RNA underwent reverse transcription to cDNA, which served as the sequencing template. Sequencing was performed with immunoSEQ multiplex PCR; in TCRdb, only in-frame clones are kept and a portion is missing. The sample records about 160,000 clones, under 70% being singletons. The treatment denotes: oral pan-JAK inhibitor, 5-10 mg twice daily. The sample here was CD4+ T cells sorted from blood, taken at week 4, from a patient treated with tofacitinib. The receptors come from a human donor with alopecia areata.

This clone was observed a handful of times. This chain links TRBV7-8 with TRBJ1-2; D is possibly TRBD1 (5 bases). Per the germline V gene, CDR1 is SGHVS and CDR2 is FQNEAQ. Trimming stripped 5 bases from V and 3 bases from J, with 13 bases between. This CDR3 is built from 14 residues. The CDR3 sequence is CASSPGWEDYGYTF. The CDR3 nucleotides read TGTGCCAGCAGCCCAGGGTGGGAGGACTATGGCTACACCTTC.

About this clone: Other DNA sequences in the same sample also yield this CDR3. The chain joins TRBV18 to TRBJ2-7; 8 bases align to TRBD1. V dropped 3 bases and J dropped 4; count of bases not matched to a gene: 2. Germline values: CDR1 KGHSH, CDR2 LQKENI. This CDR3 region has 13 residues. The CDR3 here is CASSPRTGYEQYF. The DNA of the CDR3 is TGTGCCAGCTCACCGCGGACAGGGTACGAGCAGTACTTC.

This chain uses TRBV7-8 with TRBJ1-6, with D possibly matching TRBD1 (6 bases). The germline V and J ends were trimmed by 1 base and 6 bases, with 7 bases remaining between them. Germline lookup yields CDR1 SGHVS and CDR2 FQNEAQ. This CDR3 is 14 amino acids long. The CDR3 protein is CASSLGTVNSPLHF. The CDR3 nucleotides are TGTGCCAGCAGCTTAGGGACAGTTAATTCACCCCTCCACTTT.

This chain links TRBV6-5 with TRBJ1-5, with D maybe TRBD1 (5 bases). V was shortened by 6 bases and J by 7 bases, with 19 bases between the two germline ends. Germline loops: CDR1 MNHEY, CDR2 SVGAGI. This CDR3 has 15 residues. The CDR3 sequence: CASSRSRGGGQPQHF. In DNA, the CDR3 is TGTGCCAGCAGCCGTTCGCGGGGGGGAGGCCAGCCCCAGCATTTT.

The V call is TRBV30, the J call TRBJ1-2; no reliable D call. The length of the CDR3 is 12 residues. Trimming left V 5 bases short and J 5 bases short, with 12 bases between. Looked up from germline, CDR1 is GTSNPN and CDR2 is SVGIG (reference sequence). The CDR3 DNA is TGTGCCTGGTTAAGGGCTCGATATGGCTACACCTTC. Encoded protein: CAWLRARYGYTF.

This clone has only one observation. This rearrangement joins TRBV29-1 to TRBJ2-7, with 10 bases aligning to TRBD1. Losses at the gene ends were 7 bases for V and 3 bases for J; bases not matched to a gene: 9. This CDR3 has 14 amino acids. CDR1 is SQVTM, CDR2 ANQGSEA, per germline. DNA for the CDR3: TGCAGCGCCGGGACAGGGGTAAGGGGCTACGAGCAGTACTTC. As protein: CSAGTGVRGYEQYF.

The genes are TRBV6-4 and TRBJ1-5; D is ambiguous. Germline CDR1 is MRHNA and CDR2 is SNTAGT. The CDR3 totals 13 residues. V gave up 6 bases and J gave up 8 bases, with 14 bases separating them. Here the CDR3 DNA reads TGTGCCAGCAGCCCACGGGGAGGAGAGCCCCAGCATTTT. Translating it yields CASSPRGGEPQHF.

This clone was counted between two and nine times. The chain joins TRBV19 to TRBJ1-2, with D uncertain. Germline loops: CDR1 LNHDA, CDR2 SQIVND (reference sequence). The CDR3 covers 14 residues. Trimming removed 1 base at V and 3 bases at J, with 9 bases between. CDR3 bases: TGTGCCAGTAGTATAGTAACAGCCGACTATGGCTACACCTTC. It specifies CASSIVTADYGYTF.

CDR3 DNA sequence: TGCGCCAGCAGCCCGGGGACAGGGGTAACTAATGAAAAACTGTTTTTT. Translation gives CASSPGTGVTNEKLFF. The gene calls are TRBV5-1 and TRBJ1-4; TRBD1 matches at 10 bases. Germline lookup yields CDR1 SGHRS and CDR2 YFSETQ. V trimming: 4 bases; J trimming: 1 base; junction bases outside the gene matches: 4. The CDR3 totals 16 residues.

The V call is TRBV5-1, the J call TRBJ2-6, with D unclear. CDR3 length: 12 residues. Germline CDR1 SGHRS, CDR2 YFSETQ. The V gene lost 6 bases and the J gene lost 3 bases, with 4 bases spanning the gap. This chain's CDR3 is CASTGGANVLTF. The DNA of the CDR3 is TGCGCCAGCACGGGTGGGGCCAACGTCCTGACTTTC.

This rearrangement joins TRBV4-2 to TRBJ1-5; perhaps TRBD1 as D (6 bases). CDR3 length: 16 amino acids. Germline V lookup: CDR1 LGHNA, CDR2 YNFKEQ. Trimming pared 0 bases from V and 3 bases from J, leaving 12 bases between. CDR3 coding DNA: TGTGCCAGCAGCCAAGAAGTAGGGGGGAACAATCAGCCCCAGCATTTT. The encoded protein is CASSQEVGGNNQPQHF.